What follows are 5 T cell receptor beta chains derived from one specimen sequenced in a study of T cell responses to AZD1222 COVID-19 vaccine (dated by TCRdb to about 2021). This specimen's time point label, interpreted: about 28 days (+/-7) after the second vaccine dose. The treatment or condition label of this sample denotes: meningococcal conjugate vaccine given as trial control. The library was produced with the immunoSEQ multiplex PCR assay. Imported from immuneACCESS, the table was reduced by TCRdb to in-frame sequences with V and J called. These copies leave out some clones; in studies compared against another copy, an unresolved V gene accounts for under half, and the cause of the remainder is not known. This sample has 130,000 or so clones in its table, and approximately 85% of those were observed once. Roughly 8.7% of the sample is taken by the ten largest. This specimen was peripheral blood, taken 28 days after the second dose of the MenACWY control vaccine. The receptors originated from an adult who received the MenACWY meningococcal vaccine as a control.

The V gene is TRBV11-2, the J gene TRBJ1-2; D is undetermined. Deletions cut 1 base from V and 5 bases from J, with 17 bases between. This CDR3 contains 16 residues. Germline loops: CDR1 SGHAT, CDR2 FQNNGV. The CDR3 nucleotides are TGTGCCAGCAGCTTAGTTCGGGTGGGCGCAAATTATGGCTACACCTTC. Translated, it gives CASSLVRVGANYGYTF.

The chain couples TRBV19 to TRBJ1-4; TRBD1 might be the D (5 bases). Deletions cut 8 bases from V and 12 bases from J, with 19 bases between. This CDR3 is 13 amino acids long. The germline CDR1 and CDR2 sequences are LNHDA and SQIVND (reference sequence). The CDR3 nucleotides are TGTGCCAGTGGCCTCGGGGCGGGTGGGGAACTGTTTTTT. This sequence encodes CASGLGAGGELFF.

V and J are TRBV11-3 and TRBJ1-1; D possibly corresponds to TRBD1 (6 bases). Trimming shortened V by 5 bases and J by 0 bases, and 13 bases separated the two germline ends. The CDR3 has 15 amino acids. Germline loops: CDR1 SGHNT, CDR2 YENEEA. The CDR3 loop reads CASSPWGGMNTEAFF. The CDR3 DNA reads TGTGCCAGCAGCCCCTGGGGGGGCATGAACACTGAAGCTTTCTTT.

The chain links TRBV12-3 or TRBV12-4 to TRBJ2-1; D could derive from TRBD1 or TRBD2 (5 bases each). Deletions cut 4 bases from V and 10 bases from J, with 14 bases between. This CDR3 is built from 13 residues. Here the CDR3 reads CASSSELGEEQFF. CDR3 coding DNA: TGTGCCAGCAGTTCGGAACTAGGGGAGGAGCAGTTCTTC.

This chain connects TRBV5-1 to TRBJ2-7; either TRBD1 or TRBD2 may fit D (5 bases each). The CDR3 loop spans 14 amino acids. The V gene lost 1 base and the J gene lost 5 bases, with 13 bases spanning the gap. Germline V lookup: CDR1 SGHRS, CDR2 YFSETQ. CDR3 loop: CASSLRTGTDEQYV. In nucleotides, the CDR3 is TGCGCCAGCAGCTTGCGGACGGGGACCGACGAGCAGTACGTC.